This T cell receptor (beta chain) appears in the sequencing data of a study of cytomegalovirus exposure and HLA in healthy donors. Across the study: Out of roughly 200 million T cells, an earlier analysis found roughly 110 million unique TCR beta sequences in total. Whole-study findings and limits: Researchers catalogued about 150 TCR beta chains as cytomegalovirus-associated. The Asian-associated ancestry cluster reportedly had fewer N-insertions than the roughly 670-donor mean in a later analysis. Generally TCR sequences proved uncommon, though certain public TCRs appeared in numerous donors.

Remarks on this clone: Its antigen is unknown.

Germline values: CDR1 LNHDA, CDR2 SQIVND (reference sequence). The CDR3 is 14 amino acids. Trimming shortened V by 5 bases and J by 4 bases, and 11 bases separated the two germline ends. PCR primers comprised 60 Vbeta and 13 Jbeta primers. Profiling relied on immunoSEQ multiplex PCR, and the TCRdb table lists in-frame clones only, not all of them. The data contain over 95,000 clones, about three quarters of them singletons. The sequenced material came from PBMCs. The rearrangement links TRBV19 to TRBJ1-4, with a weak D call TRBD1 (5 bases). The origin of this receptor is a woman between 40 and 50 years old in good health and CMV-seropositive. CDR3 in amino acids: CASSLGPVNEKLFF. The CDR3 nucleotides are TGTGCCAGTAGTCTGGGGCCAGTTAATGAAAAACTGTTTTTT. Using reference TRBV19 and TRBJ1-4 for the parts outside the CDR3, the full variable domain is DGGITQSPKYLFRKEGQNVTLSCEQNLNHDAMYWYRQDPGQGLRLIYYSQIVNDFQKGDIAEGYSVSREKKESFPLTVTSAQKNPTAFYLCASSLGPVNEKLFFGSGTQLSVL.